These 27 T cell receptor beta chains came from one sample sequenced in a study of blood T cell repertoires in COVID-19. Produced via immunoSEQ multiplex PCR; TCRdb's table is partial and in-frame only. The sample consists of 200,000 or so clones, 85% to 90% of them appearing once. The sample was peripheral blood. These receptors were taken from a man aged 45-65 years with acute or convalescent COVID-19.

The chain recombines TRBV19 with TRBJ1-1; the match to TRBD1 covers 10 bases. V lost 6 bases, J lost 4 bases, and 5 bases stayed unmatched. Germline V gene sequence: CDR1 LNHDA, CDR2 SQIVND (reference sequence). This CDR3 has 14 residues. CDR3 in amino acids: CASSSRTGGTEAFF. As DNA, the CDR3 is TGTGCCAGTAGCAGCAGGACAGGGGGCACTGAAGCTTTCTTT.

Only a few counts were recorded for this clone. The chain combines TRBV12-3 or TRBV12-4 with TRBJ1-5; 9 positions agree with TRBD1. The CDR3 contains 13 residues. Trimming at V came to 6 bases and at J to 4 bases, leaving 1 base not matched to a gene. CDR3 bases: TGTGCCAGCAGGGACAGGGGTAATCAGCCCCAGCATTTT. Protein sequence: CASRDRGNQPQHF.

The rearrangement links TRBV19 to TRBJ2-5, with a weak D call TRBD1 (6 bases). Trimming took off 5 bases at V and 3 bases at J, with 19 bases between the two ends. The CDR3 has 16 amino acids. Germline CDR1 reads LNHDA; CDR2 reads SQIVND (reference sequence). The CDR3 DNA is TGTGCCAGTAGTGCCGGGACAACCATCATGAAAGAGACCCAGTACTTC. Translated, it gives CASSAGTTIMKETQYF.

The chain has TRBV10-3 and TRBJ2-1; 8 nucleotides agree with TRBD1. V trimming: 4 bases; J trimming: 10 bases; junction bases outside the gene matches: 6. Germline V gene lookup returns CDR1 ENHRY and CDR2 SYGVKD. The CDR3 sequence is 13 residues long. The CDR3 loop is CAISGRTGNEQFF. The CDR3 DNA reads TGTGCCATCAGTGGGCGGACAGGGAACGAGCAGTTCTTC.

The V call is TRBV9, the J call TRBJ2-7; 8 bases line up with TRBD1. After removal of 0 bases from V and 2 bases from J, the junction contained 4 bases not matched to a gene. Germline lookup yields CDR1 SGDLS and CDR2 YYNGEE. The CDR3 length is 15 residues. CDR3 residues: CASSVGRGLAYEQYF. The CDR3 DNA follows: TGTGCCAGCAGCGTAGGCAGGGGGCTTGCCTACGAGCAGTACTTC.

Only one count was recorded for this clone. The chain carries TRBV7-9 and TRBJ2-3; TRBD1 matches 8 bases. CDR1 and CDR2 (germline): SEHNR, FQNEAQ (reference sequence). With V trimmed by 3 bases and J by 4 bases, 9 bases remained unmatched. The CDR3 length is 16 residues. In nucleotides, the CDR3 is TGTGCCAGCAGCTTCCGGACAGGGAATTTGCCAGATACGCAGTATTTT. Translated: CASSFRTGNLPDTQYF.

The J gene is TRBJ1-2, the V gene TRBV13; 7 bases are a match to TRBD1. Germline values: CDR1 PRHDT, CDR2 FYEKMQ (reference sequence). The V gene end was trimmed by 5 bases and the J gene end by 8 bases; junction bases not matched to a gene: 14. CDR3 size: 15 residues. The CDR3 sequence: CASSRTPGQRTGYTF. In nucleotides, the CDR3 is TGTGCCAGCAGCCGGACGCCGGGACAGAGGACCGGCTACACCTTC.

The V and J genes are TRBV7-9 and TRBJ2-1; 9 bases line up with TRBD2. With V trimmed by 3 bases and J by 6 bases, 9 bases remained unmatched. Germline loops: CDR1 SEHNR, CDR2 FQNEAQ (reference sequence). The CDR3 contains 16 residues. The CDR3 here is CASSLRGLAPLNEQFF. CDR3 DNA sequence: TGTGCCAGCAGCTTGCGGGGACTAGCACCCCTCAATGAGCAGTTCTTC.

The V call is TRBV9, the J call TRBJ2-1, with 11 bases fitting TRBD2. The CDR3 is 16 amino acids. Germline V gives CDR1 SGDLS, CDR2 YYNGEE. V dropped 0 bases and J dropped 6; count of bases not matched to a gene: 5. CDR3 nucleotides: TGTGCCAGCAGCGTAGGGGTTAGCGGGGGGGTCAATGAGCAGTTCTTC. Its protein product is CASSVGVSGGVNEQFF.

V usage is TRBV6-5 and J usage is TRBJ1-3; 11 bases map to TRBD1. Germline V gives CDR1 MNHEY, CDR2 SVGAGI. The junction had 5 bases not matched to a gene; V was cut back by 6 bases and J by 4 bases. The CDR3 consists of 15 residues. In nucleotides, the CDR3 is TGTGCCAGCAGGCGGGGACAGGGGGAAGGAAACACCATATATTTT. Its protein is CASRRGQGEGNTIYF.

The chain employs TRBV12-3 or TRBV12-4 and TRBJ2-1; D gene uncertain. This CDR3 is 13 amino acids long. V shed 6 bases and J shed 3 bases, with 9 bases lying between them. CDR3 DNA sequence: TGTGCCAGCAGCCCTCGGAGCTACAATGAGCAGTTCTTC. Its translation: CASSPRSYNEQFF.

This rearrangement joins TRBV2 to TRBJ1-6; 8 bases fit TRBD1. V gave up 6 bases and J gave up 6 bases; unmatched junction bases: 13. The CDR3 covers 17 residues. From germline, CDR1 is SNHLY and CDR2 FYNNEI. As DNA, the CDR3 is TGTGCCAGCAGGGGCCCTCCTGGGGGGACAGGTAATTCACCCCTCCACTTT. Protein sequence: CASRGPPGGTGNSPLHF.

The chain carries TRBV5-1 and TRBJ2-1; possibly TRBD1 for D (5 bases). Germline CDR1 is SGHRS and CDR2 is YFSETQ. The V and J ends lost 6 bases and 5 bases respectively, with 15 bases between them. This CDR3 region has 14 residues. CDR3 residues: CASTSGDRDNEQFF. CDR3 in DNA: TGCGCCAGCACCTCAGGAGACAGAGACAATGAGCAGTTCTTC.

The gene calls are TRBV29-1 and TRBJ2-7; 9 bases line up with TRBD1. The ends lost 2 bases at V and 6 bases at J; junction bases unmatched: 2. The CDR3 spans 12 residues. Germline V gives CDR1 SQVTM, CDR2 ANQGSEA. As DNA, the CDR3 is TGCAGCGTTGAAAGACAGGGGGGCGAGCAGTACTTC. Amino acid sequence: CSVERQGGEQYF.

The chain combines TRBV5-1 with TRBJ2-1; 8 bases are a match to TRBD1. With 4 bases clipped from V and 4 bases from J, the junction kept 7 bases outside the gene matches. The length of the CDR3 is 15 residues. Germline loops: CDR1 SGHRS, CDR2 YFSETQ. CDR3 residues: CASSPTGGEYNEQFF. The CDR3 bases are TGCGCCAGCAGCCCCACAGGGGGAGAGTACAATGAGCAGTTCTTC.

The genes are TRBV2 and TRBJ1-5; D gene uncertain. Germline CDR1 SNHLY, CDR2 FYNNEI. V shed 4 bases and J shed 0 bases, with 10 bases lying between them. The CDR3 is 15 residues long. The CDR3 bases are TGTGCCAGCAGTGTGAGGGAAGGTAGCAATCAGCCCCAGCATTTT. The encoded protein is CASSVREGSNQPQHF.

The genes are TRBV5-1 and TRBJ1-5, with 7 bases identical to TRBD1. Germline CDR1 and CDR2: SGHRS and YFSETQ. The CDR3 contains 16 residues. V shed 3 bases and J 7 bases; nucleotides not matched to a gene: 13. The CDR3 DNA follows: TGCGCCAGCAGCTCGGGCCAGGGGGGTTTAGGACAGCCCCAGCATTTT. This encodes CASSSGQGGLGQPQHF.

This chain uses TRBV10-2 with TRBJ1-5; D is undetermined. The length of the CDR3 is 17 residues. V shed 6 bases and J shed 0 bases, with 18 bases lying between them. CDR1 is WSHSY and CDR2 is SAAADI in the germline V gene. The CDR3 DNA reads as TGCGCCAGCAGCCTTAGATTAGGCCGGGGTAGCAATCAGCCCCAGCATTTT. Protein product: CASSLRLGRGSNQPQHF.

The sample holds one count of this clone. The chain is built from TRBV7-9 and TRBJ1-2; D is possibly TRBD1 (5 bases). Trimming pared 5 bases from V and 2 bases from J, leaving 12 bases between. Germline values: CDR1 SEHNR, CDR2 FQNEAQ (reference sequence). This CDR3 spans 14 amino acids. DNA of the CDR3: TGTGCCAGCAGCCTATTCGACAGCAACTATGGCTACACCTTC. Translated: CASSLFDSNYGYTF.

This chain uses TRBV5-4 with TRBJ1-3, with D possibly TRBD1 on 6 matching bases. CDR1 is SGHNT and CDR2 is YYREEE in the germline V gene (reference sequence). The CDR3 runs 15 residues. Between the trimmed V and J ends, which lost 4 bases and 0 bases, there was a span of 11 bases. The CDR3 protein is CASSPDSSSGNTIYF. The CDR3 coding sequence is TGTGCCAGCAGCCCGGACAGTTCCTCTGGAAACACCATATATTTT.

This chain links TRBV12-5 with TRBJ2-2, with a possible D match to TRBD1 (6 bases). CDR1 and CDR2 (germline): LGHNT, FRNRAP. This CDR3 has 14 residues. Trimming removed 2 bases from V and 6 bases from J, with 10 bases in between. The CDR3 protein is CASGLLQGSGELFF. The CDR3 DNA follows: TGTGCTAGTGGTTTGCTTCAGGGGTCCGGGGAGCTGTTTTTT.

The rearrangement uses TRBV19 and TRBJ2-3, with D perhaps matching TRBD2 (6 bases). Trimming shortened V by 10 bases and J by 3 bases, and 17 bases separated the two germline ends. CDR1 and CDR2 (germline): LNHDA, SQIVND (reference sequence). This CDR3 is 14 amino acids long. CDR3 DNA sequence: TGTGCCACTACAACCGGGGGAGGTACAGATACGCAGTATTTT. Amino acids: CATTTGGGTDTQYF.

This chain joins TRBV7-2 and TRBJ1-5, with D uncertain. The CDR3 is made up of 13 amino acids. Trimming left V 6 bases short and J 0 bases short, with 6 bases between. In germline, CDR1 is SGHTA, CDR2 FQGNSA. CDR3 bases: TGTGCCAGCAGAGAGAATAGCAATCAGCCCCAGCATTTT. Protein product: CASRENSNQPQHF. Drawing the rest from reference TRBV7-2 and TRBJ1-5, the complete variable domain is GAGVSQSPSNKVTEKGKDVELRCDPISGHTALYWYRQSLGQGLEFLIYFQGNSAPDKSGLPSDRFSAERTGGSVSTLTIQRTQQEDSAVYLCASRENSNQPQHFGDGTRLSIL.

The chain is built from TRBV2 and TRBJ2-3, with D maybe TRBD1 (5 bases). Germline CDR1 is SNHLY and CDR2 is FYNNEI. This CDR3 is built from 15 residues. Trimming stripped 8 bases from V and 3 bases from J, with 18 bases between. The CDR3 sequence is CASHTSRAETDTQYF. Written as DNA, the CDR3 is TGTGCCAGCCATACATCCAGGGCAGAGACAGATACGCAGTATTTT.

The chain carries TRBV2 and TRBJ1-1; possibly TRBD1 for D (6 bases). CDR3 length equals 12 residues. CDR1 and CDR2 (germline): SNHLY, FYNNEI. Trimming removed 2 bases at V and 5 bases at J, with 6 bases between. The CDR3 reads CASSERGTEAFF. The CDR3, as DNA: TGTGCCAGCAGTGAAAGGGGGACTGAAGCTTTCTTT. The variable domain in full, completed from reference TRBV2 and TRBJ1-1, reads EPEVTQTPSHQVTQMGQEVILRCVPISNHLYFYWYRQILGQKVEFLVSFYNNEISEKSEIFDDQFSVERPDGSNFTLKIRSTKLEDSAMYFCASSERGTEAFFGQGTRLTVV.

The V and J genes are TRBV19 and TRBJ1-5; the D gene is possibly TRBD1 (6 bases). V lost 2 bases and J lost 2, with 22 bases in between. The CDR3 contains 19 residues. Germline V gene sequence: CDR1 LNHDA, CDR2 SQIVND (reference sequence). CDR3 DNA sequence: TGTGCCAGTAGTATACGACTCCTTTCAGGGGTTGGAGGCAATCAGCCCCAGCATTTT. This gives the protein CASSIRLLSGVGGNQPQHF. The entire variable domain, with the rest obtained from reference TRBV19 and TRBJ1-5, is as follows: DGGITQSPKYLFRKEGQNVTLSCEQNLNHDAMYWYRQDPGQGLRLIYYSQIVNDFQKGDIAEGYSVSREKKESFPLTVTSAQKNPTAFYLCASSIRLLSGVGGNQPQHFGDGTRLSIL.

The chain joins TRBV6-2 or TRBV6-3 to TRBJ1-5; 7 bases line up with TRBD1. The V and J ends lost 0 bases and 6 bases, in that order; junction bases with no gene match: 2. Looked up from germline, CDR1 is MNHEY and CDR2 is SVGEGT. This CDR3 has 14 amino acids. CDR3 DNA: TGTGCCAGCAGTTACTCAGGGGGCTCTCAGCCCCAGCATTTT. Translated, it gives CASSYSGGSQPQHF.